This entry features one T cell receptor (beta chain) sequence. Its antigen is not identified. The CDR3 contains 12 residues. Deletions cut 3 bases from V and 8 bases from J, with 10 bases between. In germline, CDR1 is SNHLY, CDR2 FYNNEI. Run at survey level, the immunoSEQ assay was version v3.0. Data came from immunoSEQ multiplex PCR; TCRdb stores just in-frame clones and leaves some out. Among about 16,000 clones listed, around 95% were seen once. This specimen comes from a study of long-term antiretroviral therapy in people with HIV. Notes on the study in general: Blood was collected between the mid-2000s and the late 2010s, possibly under older ART regimens. CDR3 lengths in HIV samples spanned a narrower range than controls.

The TCR sequence derives from a man between 25 and 39 years old with HIV. The chain joins TRBV2 to TRBJ1-1; D not certain. This sample comprised unsorted PBMCs, obtained approximately 11 years after starting antiretroviral therapy. CDR3 sequence (DNA): TGTGCCAGCAGTGACCCGGGGAGGGAAGCTTTCTTT. It codes for CASSDPGREAFF.